The next 8 T cell receptor beta chains were all read from a single sample in a study of blood T cell repertoires in COVID-19 (dated by TCRdb to about 2020). Library generation was performed with the immunoSEQ multiplex PCR assay. In its TCRdb copy, this immuneACCESS table keeps in-frame sequences only and misses some clones. Where compared with another copy, unresolved V genes explain less than half of these, and the others have no known cause. A total of more than 250,000 clones appear in this sample, 80% to 90% of them only once. 5% to 7.5% of the sample lies in the top ten. Sequencing used peripheral blood. Receptors originate from a young man who had recovered from COVID-19.

The chain couples TRBV2 to TRBJ1-2; 11 nucleotides match TRBD1. Germline V gives CDR1 SNHLY, CDR2 FYNNEI. V gave up 5 bases and J gave up 4 bases; unmatched junction bases: 6. The CDR3 is 15 residues long. This CDR3 is CASSPGTGGIYGYTF. Written as DNA, the CDR3 is TGTGCCAGCAGTCCTGGGACAGGGGGAATCTATGGCTACACCTTC.

J is TRBJ2-7 and V is TRBV18, with D possibly being TRBD2 (5 bases). V lost 3 bases and J 0 bases, leaving 12 bases between the germline ends. Germline loops: CDR1 KGHSH, CDR2 LQKENI. This CDR3 is built from 15 residues. The DNA of the CDR3 is TGTGCCAGCTCACCCCTAGCAGCTAACTCCTACGAGCAGTACTTC. Protein product: CASSPLAANSYEQYF. The full variable domain, its missing parts supplied by reference TRBV18 and TRBJ2-7, is NAGVMQNPRHLVRRRGQEARLRCSPMKGHSHVYWYRQLPEEGLKFMVYLQKENIIDESGMPKERFSAEFPKEGPSILRIQQVVRGDSAAYFCASSPLAANSYEQYFGPGTRLTVT.

This sequence joins TRBV24-1 and TRBJ2-3, with 10 bases matching TRBD2. CDR3 length equals 17 residues. CDR1 KGHDR and CDR2 SFDVKD come from the germline V gene. The ends lost 0 bases at V and 5 bases at J; junction bases unmatched: 7. Here the CDR3 reads CATSDLPSGGAEDTQYF. CDR3 sequence (DNA): TGTGCCACCAGTGATTTGCCCAGCGGGGGGGCAGAAGATACGCAGTATTTT.

This chain uses TRBV4-2 with TRBJ2-1; 8 nucleotides match TRBD2. Trimming removed 0 bases from V and 2 bases from J; junction bases left unmatched: 3. From germline, CDR1 is LGHNA and CDR2 YNFKEQ. The CDR3 has 16 residues. This chain's CDR3 is CASSQEYSGTYNEQFF. DNA of the CDR3: TGTGCCAGCAGCCAAGAGTATAGCGGGACCTACAATGAGCAGTTCTTC.

This chain uses TRBV9 with TRBJ2-1; 9 bases map to TRBD2. CDR3 length: 16 residues. The germline V gene encodes CDR1 SGDLS and CDR2 YYNGEE. V lost 3 bases, J lost 6 bases, and 10 bases stayed unmatched. CDR3 in DNA: TGTGCCAGCAGCGGAGGAGTAGCGGGAGTAGTCAATGAGCAGTTCTTC. It yields the protein CASSGGVAGVVNEQFF.

This clone has only one observation. The V and J genes are TRBV5-4 and TRBJ1-2, with a possible D match to TRBD1 (6 bases). V was shortened by 4 bases and J by 7 bases, with 20 bases between the two germline ends. The length of the CDR3 is 15 residues. The germline gives CDR1 SGHNT, CDR2 YYREEE (reference sequence). CDR3 in amino acids: CASSPGAGGASGYTF. Here the CDR3 DNA reads TGTGCCAGCAGCCCGGGGGCGGGGGGCGCTTCTGGCTACACCTTC.

The J gene is TRBJ2-3, the V gene TRBV6-1; 9 bases map to TRBD1. In germline, CDR1 is MNHNS, CDR2 SASEGT. V shed 3 bases, J shed 2 bases, and the junction held 6 bases outside the gene matches. The CDR3 is 16 amino acids. CDR3 nucleotides: TGTGCCAGCAGTGATTGGGGACAGGGCATCACAGATACGCAGTATTTT. Translated, it gives CASSDWGQGITDTQYF.

The chain employs TRBV24-1 and TRBJ2-5; TRBD2 matches at 7 bases. V was clipped by 2 bases and J by 5 bases; unmatched bases: 13. The CDR3 loop spans 17 amino acids. Germline values: CDR1 KGHDR, CDR2 SFDVKD. CDR3 amino acids: CATSDSAGGGTEETQYF. CDR3 DNA sequence: TGTGCCACCAGTGATTCGGCCGGGGGAGGGACCGAGGAGACCCAGTACTTC.